The entry below gives a single TCR beta chain sequence along with its context. The table lists this clonotype with a few counts. Its target antigen remains unknown. The input lacks base qualities; no much larger clone sits a single base away. These data come from a study of patients and donors after allogeneic stem cell transplantation (dated by TCRdb to the early 2020s). Libraries were made using RT-PCR. The data were produced on a NextSeq 550. TCRdb reprocessed the public reads (quality trimming at Q25 with fastp, clone calling with MiXCR) and kept in-frame beta chains. Each CDR3 protein gets just one entry, which takes the most common genes and DNA from the rows behind it. The sample table lists under 200,000 distinct CDR3 sequences, over 25% of them with a count of one. 3.2% of the sample goes to the ten largest clones. CDR1 is given as DFQATT and CDR2 as SNEGSKA, both from the germline V gene (reference sequence). Including cysteine and phenylalanine, the CDR3 has 14 amino acids. The kept DNA is CDR3 alone, 42 bases in frame from the first base. Relative to germline, V is 2 bases shorter and J is 11 bases shorter, with 19 bases between their ends.

Sequenced sample: blood, either unsorted or a sorted T cell fraction (not recorded which). The chain couples TRBV20-1 to TRBJ1-5; confidence is insufficient to name the D gene. This receptor was taken from a human donor who was either an allogeneic HSCT recipient or a stem cell or donor lymphocyte infusion donor (not recorded which). It is not recorded whose cells these are; they may come from a transplant donor. The CDR3 here reads CSARRPGRASAQHF. The nucleotide sequence reads as follows: TGCAGTGCTAGACGTCCAGGTCGCGCATCGGCCCAGCATTTT.